The rows below give T cell receptor beta chains drawn from one sample of a study of cytomegalovirus exposure and HLA in healthy donors. Clones were read by immunoSEQ multiplex PCR, and TCRdb kept only the in-frame ones, dropping some. The sample holds around 55,000 clones, over 65% seen once. The source material was PBMCs. These receptors came from a man in his forties in good health and CMV-seropositive. Both conserved end residues are part of each CDR3. The D gene is left open where the match is weak. Rows give clone size only sometimes, using once, few, many, or a class for an expanded clone.

-,TRBV5-1,TRBJ1-4,-,TGCGCCAGCAGCTTGCGGAATCAGGGGTCTAATGAAAAACTGTTTTTT,CASSLRNQGSNEKLFF
-,TRBV7-9,TRBJ1-1,-,TGTGCCAGCAGCTCACCTTCCGGGGTCTTAACGAACACTGAAGCTTTCTTT,CASSSPSGVLTNTEAFF
-,TRBV2,TRBJ1-5,-,TGTGCCAGCAGTGAGCAGGGACTTAGCAATCAGCCCCAGCATTTT,CASSEQGLSNQPQHF
few,TRBV9,TRBJ1-5,-,TGTGCCAGCAGCGTAAACATCGCGGAGCCCCAGCATTTT,CASSVNIAEPQHF
once,TRBV4-2,TRBJ2-2,-,TGTGCCAGCAGCAAGAAAGTGGGGCTGAACACCGGGGAGCTGTTTTTT,CASSKKVGLNTGELFF
-,TRBV30,TRBJ1-4,-,TGTGCCTGGTCCGGGCAGGGTGAAAAACTGTTTTTT,CAWSGQGEKLFF
-,TRBV5-4,TRBJ1-4,-,TGTGCCAGCAGCTCCCCAGGGGCGGATGAAAAACTGTTTTTT,CASSSPGADEKLFF
-,TRBV12-1,TRBJ1-1,-,TGTGCCAGCAGCTCTAGGGGGCGGCAAATGAACACTGAAGCTTTCTTT,CASSSRGRQMNTEAFF
-,TRBV4-1,TRBJ1-1,TRBD1,TGCGCCAGCAGCCAAGTCTCGGGACAGGGGGCTGGTCGTAACACTGAAGCTTTCTTT,CASSQVSGQGAGRNTEAFF
few,TRBV5-5,TRBJ2-7,TRBD1,TGTGCCAGCAGCTTTTCCCAGGGGGCCTACGAGCAGTACTTC,CASSFSQGAYEQYF
few,TRBV30,TRBJ1-2,-,TGTGCCTGGAGTGATGGGGCGAACTATGGCTACACCTTC,CAWSDGANYGYTF
medium-sized,TRBV6-6,TRBJ1-5,TRBD1,TGTGCCACCCGGGACAGGGTTGATTACAATCAGCCCCAGCATTTT,CATRDRVDYNQPQHF
-,TRBV2,TRBJ1-1,-,TGTGCCAGCACTGGTACAGTTCTGAACACTGAAGCTTTCTTT,CASTGTVLNTEAFF
once,TRBV6-5,TRBJ2-7,TRBD1,TGTGCCAGCAGAGCTGCAGGGGGCCGCGCTGGCGAGCAGTACTTC,CASRAAGGRAGEQYF
-,TRBV6-5,TRBJ2-5,TRBD1,TGTGCCAGCAGCCTAGGGACAGACCAAGAGACCCAGTACTTC,CASSLGTDQETQYF
-,TRBV7-3,TRBJ2-3,-,TGTGCCAGCAGCTTGCTAGCTGACACAGATACGCAGTATTTT,CASSLLADTDTQYF
-,TRBV4-3,TRBJ2-3,TRBD1,TGCGCCAGCAGCCCTGGACAGGTCAGGGGAGATACGCAGTATTTT,CASSPGQVRGDTQYF
-,TRBV7-2,TRBJ1-5,TRBD1,TGTGCCAGCAGCGCAGAGACAGGGGGCAATCAGCCCCAGCATTTT,CASSAETGGNQPQHF
once,TRBV7-2,TRBJ2-1,-,TGTGCCAGCAGCCCCTGGCGGGGTGATAATGAGCAGTTCTTC,CASSPWRGDNEQFF
few,TRBV5-6,TRBJ1-1,-,TGTGCCAGCAGCTTCTACAGCGAAGCTTTCTTT,CASSFYSEAFF
-,TRBV2,TRBJ2-1,TRBD2,TGTGCCAGCAGTATTAGCGGGGGCGCCTACAATGAGCAGTTCTTC,CASSISGGAYNEQFF
-,TRBV7-2,TRBJ1-1,-,TGTGCCAGCAGCTTAAACCCCGGAGACACTGAAGCTTTCTTT,CASSLNPGDTEAFF
once,TRBV18,TRBJ1-1,TRBD1,TGTGCCAGCTCACCATCACCACAGGGGTATACTGAAGCTTTCTTT,CASSPSPQGYTEAFF
-,TRBV28,TRBJ2-2,-,TGTGCCAGCACCTCAACCTGGGCAGGCACCGGGGAGCTGTTTTTT,CASTSTWAGTGELFF
-,TRBV5-6,TRBJ1-1,TRBD1,TGTGCCAGCAGCCGCAGGGGGAGCCCAGGTGAAGCTTTCTTT,CASSRRGSPGEAFF
once,TRBV7-3,TRBJ1-1,-,TGTGCCAGCTCCGACCGGGAGGGCTCCACTGAAGCTTTCTTT,CASSDREGSTEAFF
-,TRBV25-1,TRBJ2-1,TRBD2,TGTGCCAGCAGTGAGGGGATAAGACCTAGCGGGGAGTACAATGAGCAGTTCTTC,CASSEGIRPSGEYNEQFF
-,TRBV9,TRBJ1-1,TRBD1,TGTGCCAGCAGCTCTACAGGGGGCCCTTTGCCTTTCTTT,CASSSTGGPLPFF
medium-sized,TRBV30,TRBJ1-1,TRBD1,TGTGCCGGGTGGGACAGGGGCACTGAAGCTTTCTTT,CAGWDRGTEAFF
once,TRBV5-4,TRBJ2-6,-,TGTGCCAGCAGCCTGGGATCTAACTACGGTGGGGCCAACGTCCTGACTTTC,CASSLGSNYGGANVLTF
once,TRBV5-6,TRBJ1-6,-,TGTGCCAGCAGCTTATACGGTAATTCACCCCTCCACTTT,CASSLYGNSPLHF
-,TRBV25-1,TRBJ1-5,-,TGTGCCAGCAAGAGTAACCTGGCGGGGGCGGATCAGCCCCAGCATTTT,CASKSNLAGADQPQHF
-,TRBV5-6,TRBJ1-1,-,TGTGCCAGCAGCTTCGAATTAGAGTTTGGGAACACTGAAGCTTTCTTT,CASSFELEFGNTEAFF
-,TRBV2,TRBJ1-1,TRBD1,TGTGCCAGCAGTCGATCCGGACAGGGGCGGAACACTGAAGCTTTCTTT,CASSRSGQGRNTEAFF
-,TRBV10-2,TRBJ2-7,-,TGCGCCAGCAGTGACCAGGGCTACGAGCAGTACTTC,CASSDQGYEQYF
-,TRBV5-1,TRBJ2-1,TRBD2,TGCGCCAGCAGCCTGACTAGCGGGGGAGGAGGTGAGCAGTTCTTC,CASSLTSGGGGEQFF
-,TRBV7-2,TRBJ1-2,-,TGTGCCAGCAGCTTAGGGTTTGAGCTTTCAAGCTACACCTTC,CASSLGFELSSYTF
-,TRBV15,TRBJ2-7,TRBD1,TGTGCCACCAGCTCCGGACAGGGGGGGCTCTACGAGCAGTACTTC,CATSSGQGGLYEQYF
-,TRBV5-1,TRBJ2-2,-,TGCGCCAGCAGCTCCGCTGAGGTGACAGGGAACACCGGGGAGCTGTTTTTT,CASSSAEVTGNTGELFF
-,TRBV5-1,TRBJ2-7,-,TGCGCCAGCAGCTTGGGGGGCTTTTCCCCTTCCGACGAGCAGTACTTC,CASSLGGFSPSDEQYF
-,TRBV15,TRBJ1-2,-,TGTGCCACCAGCTATACCGGGACAAATTATGGCTACACCTTC,CATSYTGTNYGYTF
-,TRBV6-1,TRBJ1-3,TRBD1,TGTGCCAGCAGTGAAGCCCTGACAGGGCAAAACACCATATATTTT,CASSEALTGQNTIYF
-,TRBV12-2,TRBJ1-5,-,TGTGCAAGTCGCCCTGGCAGGCAGCCCCAGCATTTT,CASRPGRQPQHF
-,TRBV4-3,TRBJ1-2,-,TGCGCCAGCAGCCAAAAGAGGACAAGGAACTATGGCTACACCTTC,CASSQKRTRNYGYTF
-,TRBV5-4,TRBJ2-5,-,TGTGCCAGCAGGCCCTTCACGGGGCAAGAGACCCAGTACTTC,CASRPFTGQETQYF
-,TRBV11-2,TRBJ2-1,TRBD2,TGTGCCAGCAGCTTCGGGGGGGCAGGGCACAATGAGCAGTTCTTC,CASSFGGAGHNEQFF
-,TRBV5-1,TRBJ1-2,TRBD1,TGCGCCAGCAGCGCCCGGGACAGGACTGTCTCCGACTATGGCTACACCTTC,CASSARDRTVSDYGYTF
-,TRBV6-4,TRBJ2-3,TRBD2,TGTGCCAGCAGCGGACTAGCGGGGGGGCCGACAGATACGCAGTATTTT,CASSGLAGGPTDTQYF
-,TRBV11-1,TRBJ2-1,TRBD2,TGTGCCAGCAGCTTCCAAGCGGGGGCCTACAATGAGCAGTTCTTC,CASSFQAGAYNEQFF
once,TRBV7-2,TRBJ1-1,TRBD1,TGTGCCAGCAGCTTCGCGAGGGGGCCTGAAGCTTTCTTT,CASSFARGPEAFF
-,TRBV10-3,TRBJ2-6,-,TGTGCCATCAGTGAGTCGCCAGGGGCCAACTCTGGGGCCAACGTCCTGACTTTC,CAISESPGANSGANVLTF
-,TRBV7-3,TRBJ2-1,TRBD1,TGTGCCAGCAGCCTCCCGGCGGGGACAGGGGAGGCTAATGAGCAGTTCTTC,CASSLPAGTGEANEQFF
few,TRBV6-1,TRBJ1-2,TRBD1,TGTGCCAGCAGGGGGGCAGGGGGCGATGGCTACACCTTC,CASRGAGGDGYTF
-,TRBV7-3,TRBJ2-2,-,TGTGCCAGCAGACCAGACTCGAACACCGGGGAGCTGTTTTTT,CASRPDSNTGELFF
-,TRBV5-6,TRBJ2-7,TRBD1,TGTGCCAGCAGCCGATTGACAGGGCGCGAGCAGTACTTC,CASSRLTGREQYF